These 8 T cell receptor beta chains were all obtained from the same sample, sequenced in a study of cytomegalovirus exposure and HLA in healthy donors. Primers for the PCR totalled 60 Vbeta and 13 Jbeta. Repertoires were generated with immunoSEQ multiplex PCR, while TCRdb's copy carries only in-frame clones and drops some. The table has about 180,000 clones, about 75% seen once. Sequences were obtained from PBMCs. These receptor sequences come from a female donor in good health and CMV-seronegative.

The chain combines TRBV6-4 with TRBJ2-2; 9 bases map to TRBD2. The ends lost 4 bases at V and 3 bases at J; junction bases unmatched: 3. Germline CDR1 reads MRHNA; CDR2 reads SNTAGT. The CDR3 totals 15 residues. The CDR3, as DNA: TGTGCCAGCAGTGGGGTAGCGGGAGACACCGGGGAGCTGTTTTTT. Residues: CASSGVAGDTGELFF.

J is TRBJ2-3 and V is TRBV7-2; 9 bases are a match to TRBD2. The CDR3 runs to 17 residues. V lost 5 bases to trimming and J lost 2 bases; unmatched junction nucleotides: 11. Looked up from germline, CDR1 is SGHTA and CDR2 is FQGNSA. For the CDR3, the DNA is TGTGCCAGCAGCCCTCACGTGGCGGGGGGGTACACAGATACGCAGTATTTT. Amino acids: CASSPHVAGGYTDTQYF.

In its sample, this clone was seen a few times. This rearrangement joins TRBV7-2 to TRBJ1-5, with D possibly TRBD1 on 5 matching bases. This CDR3 spans 13 amino acids. The germline V gene encodes CDR1 SGHTA and CDR2 FQGNSA. V lost 5 bases and J 8 bases, leaving 13 bases between the germline ends. The CDR3 spells CASSGTPQKPQHF. The DNA for the CDR3 is TGTGCCAGCAGCGGGACTCCTCAGAAGCCCCAGCATTTT. Combining the CDR3 with reference TRBV7-2 and TRBJ1-5 gives the whole variable domain GAGVSQSPSNKVTEKGKDVELRCDPISGHTALYWYRQSLGQGLEFLIYFQGNSAPDKSGLPSDRFSAERTGGSVSTLTIQRTQQEDSAVYLCASSGTPQKPQHFGDGTRLSIL.

This clone was seen a handful of times. V is TRBV6-1 and J is TRBJ1-5; tentatively, D is TRBD1 (6 bases). Looked up from germline, CDR1 is MNHNS and CDR2 is SASEGT. The CDR3 totals 14 residues. Trimming took 5 bases from V and 5 from J, leaving 13 bases between them. This CDR3 reads CASSPQGPYQPQHF. DNA for the CDR3: TGTGCCAGCAGTCCTCAGGGGCCTTATCAGCCCCAGCATTTT.

This chain links TRBV11-2 with TRBJ1-1, with a tentative D call TRBD1 (6 bases). The CDR3 consists of 15 residues. The V end lost 3 bases, the J end lost 3 bases, and 14 bases lay between the germline ends. Germline V gene sequence: CDR1 SGHAT, CDR2 FQNNGV. The CDR3: CASSFRARGDTEAFF. The CDR3 DNA follows: TGTGCCAGCAGCTTTCGTGCCAGGGGAGACACTGAAGCTTTCTTT.

The V and J genes are TRBV18 and TRBJ1-2; D gene uncertain. The CDR3 has 12 amino acids. V was shortened by 3 bases and J by 6 bases, with 8 bases between the two germline ends. Looked up from germline, CDR1 is KGHSH and CDR2 is LQKENI. The CDR3 loop reads CASSPKRDGYTF. CDR3 nucleotides: TGTGCCAGCTCACCTAAGCGAGATGGCTACACCTTC.

This chain uses TRBV4-2 with TRBJ1-2; D is uncertain. Trimming pared 0 bases from V and 4 bases from J, leaving 15 bases between. Germline CDR1 LGHNA, CDR2 YNFKEQ. The CDR3 sequence is 16 residues long. The CDR3 is CASSQDPTTRSYGYTF. CDR3 sequence (DNA): TGTGCCAGCAGCCAAGATCCGACTACAAGGAGCTATGGCTACACCTTC.

CDR3 sequence (DNA): TGCAGCGTTGATTACGGGGGCTATGGCTACACCTTC. It yields the protein CSVDYGGYGYTF. The J gene is TRBJ1-2, the V gene TRBV29-1; possibly TRBD1 for D (5 bases). V was cut by 3 bases and J by 4 bases, with 9 bases left in between. This CDR3 is 12 amino acids long. The germline gives CDR1 SQVTM, CDR2 ANQGSEA.